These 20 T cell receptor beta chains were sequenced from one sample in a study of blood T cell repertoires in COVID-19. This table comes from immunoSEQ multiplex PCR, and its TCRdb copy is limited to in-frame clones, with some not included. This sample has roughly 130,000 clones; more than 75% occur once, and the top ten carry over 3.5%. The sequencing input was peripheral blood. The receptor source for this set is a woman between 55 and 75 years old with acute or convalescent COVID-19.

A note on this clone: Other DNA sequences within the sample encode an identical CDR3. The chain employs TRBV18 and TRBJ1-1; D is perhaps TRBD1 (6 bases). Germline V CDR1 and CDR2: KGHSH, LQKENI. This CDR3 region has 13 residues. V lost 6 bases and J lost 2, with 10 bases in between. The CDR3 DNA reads TGTGCCAGCTCCCCGGACAGTAACACTGAAGCTTTCTTT. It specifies CASSPDSNTEAFF. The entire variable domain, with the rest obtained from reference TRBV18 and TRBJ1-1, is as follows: NAGVMQNPRHLVRRRGQEARLRCSPMKGHSHVYWYRQLPEEGLKFMVYLQKENIIDESGMPKERFSAEFPKEGPSILRIQQVVRGDSAAYFCASSPDSNTEAFFGQGTRLTVV.

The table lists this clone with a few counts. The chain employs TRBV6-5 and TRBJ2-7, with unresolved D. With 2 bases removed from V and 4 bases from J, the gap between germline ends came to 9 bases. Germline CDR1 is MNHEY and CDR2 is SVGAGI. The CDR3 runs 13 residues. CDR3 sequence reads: CASSYGERYEQYF. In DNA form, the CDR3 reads TGTGCCAGCAGTTACGGAGAGCGATACGAGCAGTACTTC.

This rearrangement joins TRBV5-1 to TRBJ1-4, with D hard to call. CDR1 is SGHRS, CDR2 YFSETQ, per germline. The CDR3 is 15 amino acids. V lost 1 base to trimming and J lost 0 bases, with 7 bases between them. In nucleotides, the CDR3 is TGCGCCAGCAGCTTGAGGCAGGCAACTAATGAAAAACTGTTTTTT. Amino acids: CASSLRQATNEKLFF.

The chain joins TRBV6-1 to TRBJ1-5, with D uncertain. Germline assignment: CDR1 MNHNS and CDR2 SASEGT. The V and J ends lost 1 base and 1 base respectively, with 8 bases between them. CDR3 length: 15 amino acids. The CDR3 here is CASSEGGKSNQPQHF. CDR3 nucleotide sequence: TGTGCCAGCAGTGAAGGAGGAAAGAGCAATCAGCCCCAGCATTTT.

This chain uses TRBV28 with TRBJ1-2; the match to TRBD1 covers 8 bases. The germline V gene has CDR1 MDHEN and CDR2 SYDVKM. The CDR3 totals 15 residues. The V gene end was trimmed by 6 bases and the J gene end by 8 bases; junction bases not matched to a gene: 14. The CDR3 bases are TGTGCCAGCAGCAGAGCGTCAGGGGGCTTTAGGGGCTACACCTTC. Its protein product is CASSRASGGFRGYTF.

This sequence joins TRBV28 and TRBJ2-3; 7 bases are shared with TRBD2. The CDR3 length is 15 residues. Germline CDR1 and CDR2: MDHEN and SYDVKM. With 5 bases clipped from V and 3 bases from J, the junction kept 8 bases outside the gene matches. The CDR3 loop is CASSTLAGRTDTQYF. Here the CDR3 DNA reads TGTGCCAGCAGTACCTTAGCGGGTCGAACAGATACGCAGTATTTT.

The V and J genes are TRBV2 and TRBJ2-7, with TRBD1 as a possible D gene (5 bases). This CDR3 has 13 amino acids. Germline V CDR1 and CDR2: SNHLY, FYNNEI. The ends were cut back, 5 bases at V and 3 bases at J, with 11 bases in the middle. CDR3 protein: CASSPDSLYEQYF. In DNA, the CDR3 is TGTGCCAGCAGTCCAGACAGCCTCTACGAGCAGTACTTC.

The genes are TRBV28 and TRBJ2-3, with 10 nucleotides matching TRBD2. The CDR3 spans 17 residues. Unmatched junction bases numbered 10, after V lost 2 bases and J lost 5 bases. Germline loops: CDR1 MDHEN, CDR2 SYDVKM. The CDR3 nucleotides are TGTGCCAGCAGTTTAATCGTCCTAGCGGGAGAGGTAGATACGCAGTATTTT. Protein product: CASSLIVLAGEVDTQYF.

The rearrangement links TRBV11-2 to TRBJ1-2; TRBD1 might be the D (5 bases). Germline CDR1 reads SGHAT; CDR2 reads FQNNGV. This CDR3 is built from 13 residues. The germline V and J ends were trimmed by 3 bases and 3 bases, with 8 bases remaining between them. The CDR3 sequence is CASSFARDYGYTF. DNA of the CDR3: TGTGCCAGCAGCTTCGCCAGGGACTATGGCTACACCTTC.

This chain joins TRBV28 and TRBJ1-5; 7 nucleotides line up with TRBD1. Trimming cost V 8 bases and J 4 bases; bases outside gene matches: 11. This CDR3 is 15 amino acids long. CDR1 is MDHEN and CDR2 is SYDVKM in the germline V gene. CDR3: CASGLGQAVNQPQHF. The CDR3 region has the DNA TGTGCCAGCGGCCTAGGACAGGCTGTGAATCAGCCCCAGCATTTT.

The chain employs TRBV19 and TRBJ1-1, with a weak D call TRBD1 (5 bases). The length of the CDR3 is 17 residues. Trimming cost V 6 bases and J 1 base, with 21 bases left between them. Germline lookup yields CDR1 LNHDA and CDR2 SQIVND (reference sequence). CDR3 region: CASSPMRRGRKNTEAFF. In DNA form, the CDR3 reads TGTGCCAGTAGCCCCATGAGGAGGGGCCGCAAGAACACTGAAGCTTTCTTT.

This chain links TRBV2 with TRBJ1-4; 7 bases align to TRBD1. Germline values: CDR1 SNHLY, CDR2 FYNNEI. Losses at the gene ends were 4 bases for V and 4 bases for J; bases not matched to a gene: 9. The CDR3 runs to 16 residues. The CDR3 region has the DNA TGTGCCAGCAGTGGGCCGCCGGGACAGAGTAATGAAAAACTGTTTTTT. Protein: CASSGPPGQSNEKLFF.

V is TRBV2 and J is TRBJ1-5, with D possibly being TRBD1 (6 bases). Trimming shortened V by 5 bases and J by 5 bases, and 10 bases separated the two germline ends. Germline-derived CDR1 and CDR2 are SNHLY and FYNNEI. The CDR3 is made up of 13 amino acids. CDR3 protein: CASSPDSYQPQHF. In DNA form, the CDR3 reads TGTGCCAGCAGTCCGGACAGCTATCAGCCCCAGCATTTT.

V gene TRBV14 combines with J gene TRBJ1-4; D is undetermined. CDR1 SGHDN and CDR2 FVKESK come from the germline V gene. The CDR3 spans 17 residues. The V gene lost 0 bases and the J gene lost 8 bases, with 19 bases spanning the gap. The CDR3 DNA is TGTGCCAGCAGCCAAGATATAGCCGGGTCTCTGGAGGAAAAACTGTTTTTT. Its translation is CASSQDIAGSLEEKLFF.

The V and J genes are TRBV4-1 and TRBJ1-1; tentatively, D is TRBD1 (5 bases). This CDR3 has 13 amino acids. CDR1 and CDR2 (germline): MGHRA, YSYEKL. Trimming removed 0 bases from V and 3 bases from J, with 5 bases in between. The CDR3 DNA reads TGCGCCAGCAGCCAAGACAGGGACACTGAAGCTTTCTTT. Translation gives CASSQDRDTEAFF.

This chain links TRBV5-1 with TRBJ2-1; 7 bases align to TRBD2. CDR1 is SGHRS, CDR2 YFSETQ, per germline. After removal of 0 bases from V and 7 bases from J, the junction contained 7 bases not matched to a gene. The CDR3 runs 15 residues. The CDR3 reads CASSLEGGPLNEQFF. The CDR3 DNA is TGCGCCAGCAGCTTGGAGGGAGGGCCTCTAAATGAGCAGTTCTTC.

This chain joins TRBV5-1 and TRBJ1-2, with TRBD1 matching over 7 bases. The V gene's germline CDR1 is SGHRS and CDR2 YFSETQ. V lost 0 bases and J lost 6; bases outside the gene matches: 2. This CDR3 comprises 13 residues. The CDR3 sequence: CASSLDRGDGYTF. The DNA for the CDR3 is TGCGCCAGCAGCTTGGACAGGGGTGATGGCTACACCTTC.

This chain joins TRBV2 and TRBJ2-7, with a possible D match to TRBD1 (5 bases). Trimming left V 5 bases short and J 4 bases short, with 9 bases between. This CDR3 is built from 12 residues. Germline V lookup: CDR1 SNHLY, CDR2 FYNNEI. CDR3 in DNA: TGTGCCAGCAGTTGGGGCCCGTACGAGCAGTACGTC. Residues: CASSWGPYEQYV.

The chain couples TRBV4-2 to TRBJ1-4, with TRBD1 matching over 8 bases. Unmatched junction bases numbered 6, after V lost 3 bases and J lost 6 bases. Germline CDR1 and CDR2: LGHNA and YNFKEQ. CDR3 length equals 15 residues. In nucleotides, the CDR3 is TGTGCCAGCAGCCAGGACACAGGGGGTTATGAAAAACTGTTTTTT. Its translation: CASSQDTGGYEKLFF.

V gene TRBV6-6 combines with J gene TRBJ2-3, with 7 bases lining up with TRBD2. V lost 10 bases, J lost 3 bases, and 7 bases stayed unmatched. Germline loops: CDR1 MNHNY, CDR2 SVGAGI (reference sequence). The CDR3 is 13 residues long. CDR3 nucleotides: TGTGCCACAGCGGGGAGGGGAACAGATACGCAGTATTTT. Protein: CATAGRGTDTQYF.